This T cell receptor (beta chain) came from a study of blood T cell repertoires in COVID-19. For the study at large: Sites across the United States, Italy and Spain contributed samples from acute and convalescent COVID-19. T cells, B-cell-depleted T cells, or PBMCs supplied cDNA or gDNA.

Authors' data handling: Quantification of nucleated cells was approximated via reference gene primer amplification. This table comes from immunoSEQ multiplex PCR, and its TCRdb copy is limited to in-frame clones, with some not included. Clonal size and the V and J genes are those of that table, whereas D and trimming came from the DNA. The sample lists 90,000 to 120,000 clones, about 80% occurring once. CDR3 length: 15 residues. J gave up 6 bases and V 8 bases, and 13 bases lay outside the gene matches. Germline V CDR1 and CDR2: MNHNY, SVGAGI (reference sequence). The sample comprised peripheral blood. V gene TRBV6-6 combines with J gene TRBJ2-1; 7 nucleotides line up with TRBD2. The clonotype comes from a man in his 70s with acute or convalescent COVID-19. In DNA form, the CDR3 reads TGTGCCAGCTTGACTAGCACACGGGGTTTCAATGAGCAGTTCTTC. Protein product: CASLTSTRGFNEQFF.